This T cell receptor (beta chain) is drawn from a study of PD-1 blockade in classical Hodgkin lymphoma. Findings and caveats of the study: A reduction in baseline TCR diversity was reportedly seen in newly diagnosed patients relative to healthy donors. Complete responders' baseline diversity resembled that of newly diagnosed patients.

For this clone: The antigen is undetermined.

Each patient's relapse followed autologous stem cell transplantation, and brentuximab vedotin exposure varied. Repertoires were generated with immunoSEQ multiplex PCR, while TCRdb's copy carries only in-frame clones and drops some. Found here are about 40,000 clones, 80% to 90% of them singletons; the top ten hold about 10%. This CDR3 contains 15 residues. The germline gives CDR1 MDHEN, CDR2 SYDVKM. V was trimmed by 4 bases and J by 7 bases, leaving 16 bases between them. The sequence was obtained from a human donor with classical Hodgkin lymphoma. The starting material was peripheral blood mononuclear cells (PBMCs), obtained at baseline. The chain recombines TRBV28 with TRBJ1-4; D is possibly TRBD1 (5 bases). CDR3 in amino acids: CASSSSGVGSEKLFF. In DNA form, the CDR3 reads TGTGCCAGCAGTTCATCGGGGGTAGGCAGTGAAAAACTGTTTTTT.